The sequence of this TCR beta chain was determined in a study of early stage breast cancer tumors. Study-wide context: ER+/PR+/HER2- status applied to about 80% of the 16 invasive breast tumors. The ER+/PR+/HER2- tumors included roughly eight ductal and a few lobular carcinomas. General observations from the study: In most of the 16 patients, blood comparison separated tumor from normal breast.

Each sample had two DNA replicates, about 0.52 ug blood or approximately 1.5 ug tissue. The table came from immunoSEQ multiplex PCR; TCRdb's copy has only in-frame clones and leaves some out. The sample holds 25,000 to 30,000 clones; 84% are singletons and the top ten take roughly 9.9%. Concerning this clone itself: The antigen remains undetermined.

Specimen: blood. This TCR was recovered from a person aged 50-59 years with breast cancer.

The DNA for the CDR3 is TGTGCCAGCAAGCGGGACAGGGCTACCTACGAGCAGTACTTC. Its protein product is CASKRDRATYEQYF. The chain uses TRBV5-4 and TRBJ2-7; 9 bases line up with TRBD1. Germline V gives CDR1 SGHNT, CDR2 YYREEE (reference sequence). With V trimmed by 6 bases and J by 2 bases, 6 bases remained unmatched. The CDR3 runs 14 residues.